This T cell receptor (beta chain) originates from a study of Tregs in tolerant kidney transplant recipients. Study findings and constraints: For some patients, primers changed over time, blocking nucleotide-level comparison. Validation in larger populations is needed because few patients were studied.

CDR1 is GTSNPN and CDR2 is SVGIG in the germline V gene (reference sequence). Trimming pared 1 base from V and 4 bases from J, leaving 14 bases between. The CDR3 extends over 14 amino acids. Concerning this clone itself: Its specificity is not known.

The data were produced by immunoSEQ multiplex PCR, yet TCRdb's version contains in-frame clones alone and is incomplete. The table includes 90,000 to 130,000 clones, 90% detected once. The specimen comprised CD4+ T cells from blood, sampled before the transplant. The chain has TRBV30 and TRBJ2-7, with TRBD1 as a possible D gene (5 bases). This clonotype originated in a human donor who received a combined kidney and bone marrow transplant. The CDR3 nucleotides read TGTGCCTGGAGTGCTGGGCTGGGGCAGTACGAGCAGTACTTC. Its protein product is CAWSAGLGQYEQYF.